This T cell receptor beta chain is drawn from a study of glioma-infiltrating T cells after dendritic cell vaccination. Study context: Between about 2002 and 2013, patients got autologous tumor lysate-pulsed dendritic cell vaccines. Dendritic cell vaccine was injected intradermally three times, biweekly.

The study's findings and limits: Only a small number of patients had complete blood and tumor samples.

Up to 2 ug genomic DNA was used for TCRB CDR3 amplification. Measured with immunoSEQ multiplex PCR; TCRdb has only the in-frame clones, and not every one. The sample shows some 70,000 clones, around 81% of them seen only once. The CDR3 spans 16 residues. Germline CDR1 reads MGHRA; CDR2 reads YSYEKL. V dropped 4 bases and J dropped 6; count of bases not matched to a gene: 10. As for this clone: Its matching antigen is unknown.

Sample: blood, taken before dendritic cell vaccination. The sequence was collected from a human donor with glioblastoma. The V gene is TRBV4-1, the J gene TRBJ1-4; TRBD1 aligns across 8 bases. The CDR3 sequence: CASSLGTGGIYEKLFF. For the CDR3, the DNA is TGCGCCAGCAGCCTCGGAACAGGGGGGATATATGAAAAACTGTTTTTT.